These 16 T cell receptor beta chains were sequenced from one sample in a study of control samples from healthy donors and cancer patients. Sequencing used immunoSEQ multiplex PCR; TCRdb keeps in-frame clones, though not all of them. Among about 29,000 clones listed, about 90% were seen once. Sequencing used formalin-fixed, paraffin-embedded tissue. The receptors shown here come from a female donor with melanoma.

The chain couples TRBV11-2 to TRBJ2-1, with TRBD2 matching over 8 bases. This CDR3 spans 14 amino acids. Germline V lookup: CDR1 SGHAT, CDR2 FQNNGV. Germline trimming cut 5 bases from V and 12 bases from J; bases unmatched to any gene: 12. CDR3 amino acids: CASSPLAGAQGQFF. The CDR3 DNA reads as TGTGCCAGCAGCCCTCTAGCGGGTGCCCAGGGGCAGTTCTTC. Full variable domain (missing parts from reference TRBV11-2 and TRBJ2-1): EAGVAQSPRYKIIEKRQSVAFWCNPISGHATLYWYQQILGQGPKLLIQFQNNGVVDDSQLPKDRFSAERLKGVDSTLKIQPAKLEDSAVYLCASSPLAGAQGQFFGPGTRLTVL.

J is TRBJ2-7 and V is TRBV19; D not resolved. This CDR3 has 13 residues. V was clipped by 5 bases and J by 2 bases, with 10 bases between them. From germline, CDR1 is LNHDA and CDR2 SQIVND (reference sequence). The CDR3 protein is CASSPPGTYEQYF. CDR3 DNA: TGTGCCAGTAGTCCACCAGGTACCTACGAGCAGTACTTC.

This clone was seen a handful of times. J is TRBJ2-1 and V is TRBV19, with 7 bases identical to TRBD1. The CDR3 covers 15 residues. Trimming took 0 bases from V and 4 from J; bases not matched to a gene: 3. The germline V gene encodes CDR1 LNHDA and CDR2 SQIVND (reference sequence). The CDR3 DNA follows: TGTGCCAGTAGTATAGACGGACAGGCGTACAATGAGCAGTTCTTC. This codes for CASSIDGQAYNEQFF.

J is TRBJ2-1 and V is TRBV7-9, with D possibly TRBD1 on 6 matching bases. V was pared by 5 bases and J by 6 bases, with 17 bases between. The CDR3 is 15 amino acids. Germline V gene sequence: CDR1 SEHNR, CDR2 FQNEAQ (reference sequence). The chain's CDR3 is CASSLEDRDFNEQFF. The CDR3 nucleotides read TGTGCCAGCAGCCTGGAGGACAGAGACTTCAATGAGCAGTTCTTC.

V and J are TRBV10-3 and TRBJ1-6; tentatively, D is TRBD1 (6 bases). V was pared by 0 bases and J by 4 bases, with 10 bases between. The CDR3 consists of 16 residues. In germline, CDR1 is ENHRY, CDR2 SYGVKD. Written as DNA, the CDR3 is TGTGCCATCAGTGAGTCATCCACAGGGTATAATTCACCCCTCCACTTT. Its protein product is CAISESSTGYNSPLHF.

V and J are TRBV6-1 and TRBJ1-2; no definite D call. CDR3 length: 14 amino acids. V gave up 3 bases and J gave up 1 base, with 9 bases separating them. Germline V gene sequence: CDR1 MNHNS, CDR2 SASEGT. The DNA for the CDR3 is TGTGCCAGCAGTGAGACACAGAGTAACTATGGCTACACCTTC. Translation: CASSETQSNYGYTF.

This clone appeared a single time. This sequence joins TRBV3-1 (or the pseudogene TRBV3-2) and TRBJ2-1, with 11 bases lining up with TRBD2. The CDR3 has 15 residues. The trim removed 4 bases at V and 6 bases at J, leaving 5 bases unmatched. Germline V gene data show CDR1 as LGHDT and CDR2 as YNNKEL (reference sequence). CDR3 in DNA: TGTGCCAGCAGCCCGACTAGCGGGAATACCAATGAGCAGTTCTTC. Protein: CASSPTSGNTNEQFF.

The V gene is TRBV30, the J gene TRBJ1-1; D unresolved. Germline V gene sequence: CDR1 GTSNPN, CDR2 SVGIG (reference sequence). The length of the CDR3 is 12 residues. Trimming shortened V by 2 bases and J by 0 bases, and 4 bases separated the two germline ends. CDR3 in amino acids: CAWSILNTEAFF. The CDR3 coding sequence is TGTGCCTGGAGTATTTTGAACACTGAAGCTTTCTTT.

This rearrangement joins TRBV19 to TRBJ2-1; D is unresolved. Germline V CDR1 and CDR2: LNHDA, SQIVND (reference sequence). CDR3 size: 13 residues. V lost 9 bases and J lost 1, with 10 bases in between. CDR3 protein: CARGIKSYNEQFF. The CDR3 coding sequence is TGTGCCAGAGGGATAAAATCCTACAATGAGCAGTTCTTC.

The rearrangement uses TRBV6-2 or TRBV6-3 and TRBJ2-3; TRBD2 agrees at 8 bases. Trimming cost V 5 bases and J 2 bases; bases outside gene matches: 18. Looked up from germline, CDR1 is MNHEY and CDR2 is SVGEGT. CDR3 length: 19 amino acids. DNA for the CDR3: TGTGCCAGCAGTGCCCCCCGGGGCACTAGCGGTACTCTCACAGATACGCAGTATTTT. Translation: CASSAPRGTSGTLTDTQYF.

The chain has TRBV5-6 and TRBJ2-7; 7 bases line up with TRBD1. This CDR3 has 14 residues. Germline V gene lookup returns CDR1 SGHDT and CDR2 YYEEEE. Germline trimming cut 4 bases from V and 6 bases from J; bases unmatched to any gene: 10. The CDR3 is CASSRWPGTAEQYF. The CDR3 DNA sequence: TGTGCCAGCAGCAGATGGCCCGGGACAGCCGAGCAGTACTTC.

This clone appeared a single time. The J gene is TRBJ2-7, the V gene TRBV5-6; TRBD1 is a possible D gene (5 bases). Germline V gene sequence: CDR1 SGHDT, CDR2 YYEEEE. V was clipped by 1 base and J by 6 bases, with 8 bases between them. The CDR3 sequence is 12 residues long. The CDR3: CASSLLRGEQYF. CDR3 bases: TGTGCCAGCAGCTTGCTAAGGGGCGAGCAGTACTTC.

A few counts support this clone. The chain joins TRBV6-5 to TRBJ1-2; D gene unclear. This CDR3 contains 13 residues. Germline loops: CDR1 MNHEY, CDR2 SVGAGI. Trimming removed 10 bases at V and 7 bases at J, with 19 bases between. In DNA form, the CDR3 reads TGTGCCACGCTCAGGAGCGGCACTAGTGGCTACACCTTC. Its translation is CATLRSGTSGYTF.

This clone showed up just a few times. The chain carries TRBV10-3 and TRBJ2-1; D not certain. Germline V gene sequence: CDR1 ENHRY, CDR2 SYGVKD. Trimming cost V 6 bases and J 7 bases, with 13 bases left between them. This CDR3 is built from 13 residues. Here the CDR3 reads CAISPFEVNEQFF. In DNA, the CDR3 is TGTGCCATCAGCCCATTCGAGGTGAATGAGCAGTTCTTC.

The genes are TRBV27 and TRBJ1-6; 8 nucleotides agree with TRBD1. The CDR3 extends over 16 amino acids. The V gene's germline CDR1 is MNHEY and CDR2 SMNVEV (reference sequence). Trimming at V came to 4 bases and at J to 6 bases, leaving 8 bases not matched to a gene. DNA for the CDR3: TGTGCCAGCAGTTCAACCAGACAGGGGAGTAATTCACCCCTCCACTTT. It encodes CASSSTRQGSNSPLHF.

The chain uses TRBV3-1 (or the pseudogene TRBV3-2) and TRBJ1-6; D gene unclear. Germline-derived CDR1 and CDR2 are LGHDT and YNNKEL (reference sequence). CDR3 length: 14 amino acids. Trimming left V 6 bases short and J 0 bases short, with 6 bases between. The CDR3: CASSLSSYNSPLHF. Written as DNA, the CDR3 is TGTGCCAGCAGTCTTAGCTCCTATAATTCACCCCTCCACTTT.